The T cell receptor beta chain described here comes from a study of molecular identifiers for immune sequencing clone quantification. Turning to the study itself: Sequencing covered four of five parts into which replicate RNA from about 20,000 or 100,000 naive CD8 cells was split.

Study results and limitations: Identical TCR molecules that share a barcode could lead to an underestimation of highly expanded clone sizes.

TCRdb reprocessed the PCR reads with MiXCR, giving one entry per CDR3 protein. The table lists around 320,000 distinct CDR3 sequences, roughly a quarter of them singletons. Ten or more counts support this clonotype. What it binds is not known. Naive CD8 T cells, phenotype CD8+CD4-CCR7+CD45RA+, were sorted. Sequences were obtained from naive CD8+ T cells from blood, with Jurkat cell RNA spiked in. Subset here: FACS-sorted CD8+CD4-CCR7+CD45RA+ naive T cells. This TCR derives from a human donor in good health. Some libraries in this study had Jurkat cell RNA spiked in.

CDR3 DNA: TGTGCCAGCAGCGCCCGACTCGAGTGGAAGGGCGAGACCCAGTACTTC. Encoded protein: CASSARLEWKGETQYF. The V gene is TRBV13, the J gene TRBJ2-5; D gene unclear. The length of the CDR3 is 16 residues. CDR1 and CDR2 (germline): PRHDT, FYEKMQ (reference sequence). Trimming took 5 bases from V and 5 from J, leaving 21 bases between them.